What follows are 25 T cell receptor beta chains derived from one specimen sequenced in a study of blood T cell repertoires in COVID-19 (dated by TCRdb to about 2020). Library preparation was by the immunoSEQ multiplex PCR assay. What TCRdb holds here is the immuneACCESS table cut down to in-frame rearrangements. Part of the clones is not present; checked against another copy, under half of the missing clones reflect an unresolved V gene, and the others are unexplained. Here the sample has 60,000 or so clones; 70% to 85% occur a single time. About 3.2% of the sample is held by the ten biggest clonotypes. The material sequenced was peripheral blood. The receptor source for this set is a man aged 55 to 69 with acute or convalescent COVID-19.

The chain carries TRBV7-9 and TRBJ1-2, with D possibly being TRBD1 (5 bases). Trimming pared 1 base from V and 8 bases from J, leaving 20 bases between. The germline gives CDR1 SEHNR, CDR2 FQNEAQ (reference sequence). This CDR3 spans 16 amino acids. The CDR3 nucleotides read TGTGCCAGCAGCTTAGGAAACTCAGGGAAAAAGAACGGCTACACCTTC. As protein: CASSLGNSGKKNGYTF.

The chain links TRBV7-6 to TRBJ2-5; TRBD1 is a possible D gene (8 bases). The germline V gene encodes CDR1 SGHVS and CDR2 FNYEAQ. The CDR3 runs 16 residues. The V and J ends lost 0 bases and 4 bases respectively, with 15 bases between them. Written as DNA, the CDR3 is TGTGCCAGCAGCTTAGCCGGACAGGGAGGGCGAGAGACCCAGTACTTC. Translating gives CASSLAGQGGRETQYF. The full variable domain, in which reference TRBV7-6 and TRBJ2-5 provide the parts outside the CDR3, is GAGVSQSPRYKVTKRGQDVALRCDPISGHVSLYWYRQALGQGPEFLTYFNYEAQQDKSGLPNDRFSAERPEGSISTLTIQRTEQRDSAMYRCASSLAGQGGRETQYFGPGTRLLVL.

This chain uses TRBV18 with TRBJ2-5; 8 bases are shared with TRBD1. Germline-derived CDR1 and CDR2 are KGHSH and LQKENI. V was pared by 2 bases and J by 5 bases, with 4 bases of the junction left unmatched. This CDR3 region has 14 residues. The CDR3 loop is CASSPETGVETQYF. Here the CDR3 DNA reads TGTGCCAGCTCACCAGAGACAGGGGTTGAGACCCAGTACTTC.

This clone showed up just once. The V gene is TRBV29-1, the J gene TRBJ1-2; 7 positions agree with TRBD1. The CDR3 consists of 12 residues. J lost 6 bases, V lost 4 bases, and 5 bases had no gene match. Germline CDR1 is SQVTM and CDR2 is ANQGSEA. The CDR3 coding sequence is TGCAGCGTTGGTAGGACAGGAGATGGCTACACCTTC. Protein product: CSVGRTGDGYTF. Supplemented by reference TRBV29-1 and TRBJ1-2, the full variable domain reads SAVISQKPSRDICQRGTSLTIQCQVDSQVTMMFWYRQQPGQSLTLIATANQGSEATYESGFVIDKFPISRPNLTFSTLTVSNMSPEDSSIYLCSVGRTGDGYTFGSGTRLTVV.

The chain couples TRBV2 to TRBJ2-7; D might be TRBD2 (6 bases). The CDR3 sequence is 14 residues long. Between the trimmed V and J ends, which lost 3 bases and 1 base, there was a span of 10 bases. Per germline, CDR1 SNHLY and CDR2 FYNNEI. CDR3 region: CASSDTSSSYEQYF. The CDR3 region has the DNA TGTGCCAGCAGTGATACTAGCTCGTCCTACGAGCAGTACTTC.

This clone was observed a single time. The chain is built from TRBV4-1 and TRBJ2-3; 7 positions agree with TRBD2. This CDR3 is built from 15 residues. Germline-derived CDR1 and CDR2 are MGHRA and YSYEKL. J lost 0 bases, V lost 10 bases, and 10 bases had no gene match. In DNA, the CDR3 is TGCGCCACCCGGCGGGGGACCCTTAGCACAGATACGCAGTATTTT. Its protein product is CATRRGTLSTDTQYF.

The chain is built from TRBV7-9 and TRBJ2-1; weak D call: TRBD2 (7 bases). This CDR3 region has 13 residues. Germline V lookup: CDR1 SEHNR, CDR2 FQNEAQ (reference sequence). V was trimmed by 10 bases and J by 6 bases, leaving 16 bases between them. In DNA form, the CDR3 reads TGTGCCACCCCGGAGGGGGGGCCCAATGAGCAGTTCTTC. Residues: CATPEGGPNEQFF.

The chain employs TRBV5-4 and TRBJ1-6, with D unresolved. V lost 2 bases, J lost 1 base, and 19 bases lay in between. Germline V CDR1 and CDR2: SGHNT, YYREEE (reference sequence). This CDR3 is 19 amino acids long. This CDR3 reads CASSLRPVSRDSYNSPLHF. CDR3 in DNA: TGTGCCAGCAGCTTACGTCCCGTCAGTCGGGATTCCTATAATTCACCCCTCCACTTT.

The chain joins TRBV13 to TRBJ2-3; 13 nucleotides align to TRBD2. This CDR3 contains 22 residues. V lost 5 bases, J lost 6 bases, and 26 bases stayed unmatched. CDR1 and CDR2 (germline): PRHDT, FYEKMQ (reference sequence). CDR3 region: CASSLKGGGLAGFRAPPDTQYF. The CDR3 DNA reads TGTGCCAGCAGCCTCAAAGGAGGGGGACTAGCGGGGTTCAGGGCCCCCCCGGATACGCAGTATTTT.

The V gene is TRBV5-1, the J gene TRBJ1-6, with 8 positions matching TRBD1. The CDR3 has 14 residues. CDR1 is SGHRS and CDR2 is YFSETQ in the germline V gene. Trimming at V came to 4 bases and at J to 9 bases, leaving 6 bases not matched to a gene. The CDR3 sequence is CASSPGQGGSPLHF. CDR3 coding DNA: TGCGCCAGCAGCCCCGGACAGGGAGGTTCACCCCTCCACTTT.

This clone was recorded only once. The V gene is TRBV12-3 or TRBV12-4, the J gene TRBJ1-5; D is undetermined. The V and J ends lost 7 bases and 4 bases respectively, with 11 bases between them. This CDR3 is 13 amino acids long. CDR3 protein: CASTITPNQPQHF. CDR3 bases: TGTGCCAGCACCATCACACCGAATCAGCCCCAGCATTTT.

The chain recombines TRBV12-5 with TRBJ2-1; 8 bases align to TRBD1. The CDR3 extends over 17 amino acids. V gave up 1 base and J gave up 1 base; unmatched junction bases: 6. Germline CDR1 is LGHNT and CDR2 is FRNRAP. CDR3 nucleotide sequence: TGTGCTAGTGGTTTGGCCTCGACAGGGGCATCCTACAATGAGCAGTTCTTC. This sequence encodes CASGLASTGASYNEQFF.

This rearrangement joins TRBV18 to TRBJ1-2; the match to TRBD1 covers 9 bases. The CDR3 is 15 residues long. The germline V gene has CDR1 KGHSH and CDR2 LQKENI. V trimming: 8 bases; J trimming: 4 bases; junction bases outside the gene matches: 11. In DNA, the CDR3 is TGTGCCAGCCGCGGGACAGGGCAGATTGGCTATGGCTACACCTTC. Protein: CASRGTGQIGYGYTF.

The chain joins TRBV9 to TRBJ2-2, with TRBD2 matching over 10 bases. The CDR3 covers 18 residues. CDR1 and CDR2 (germline): SGDLS, YYNGEE. V lost 2 bases to trimming and J lost 1 base; unmatched junction nucleotides: 8. The CDR3 sequence is CASSVGSGGLKNTGELFF. The CDR3 coding sequence is TGTGCCAGCAGCGTCGGTAGCGGGGGGCTAAAGAACACCGGGGAGCTGTTTTTT.

The rearrangement joins TRBV7-3 to TRBJ2-2, with unresolved D. The CDR3 runs 13 residues. Per germline, CDR1 SGHTA and CDR2 FQGTGA. V lost 5 bases, J lost 8 bases, and 12 bases lay in between. In DNA form, the CDR3 reads TGTGCCAGCAGCCCACAGACGTGGGGGGAGCTGTTTTTT. This sequence encodes CASSPQTWGELFF.

This clone was seen just once. This chain links TRBV6-6 with TRBJ2-1, with 7 bases fitting TRBD1. The length of the CDR3 is 15 residues. CDR1 MNHNY and CDR2 SVGAGI come from the germline V gene (reference sequence). J lost 8 bases, V lost 5 bases, and 12 bases had no gene match. The CDR3 is CASSPGTDRHHEQFF. The CDR3 coding sequence is TGTGCCAGCAGTCCAGGGACAGACCGACATCATGAGCAGTTCTTC.

This clone was counted a single time. The rearrangement joins TRBV7-2 to TRBJ2-7, with 8 bases that match TRBD1. Germline V gene data show CDR1 as SGHTA and CDR2 as FQGNSA. CDR3 length: 15 amino acids. The trim removed 6 bases at V and 0 bases at J, leaving 7 bases unmatched. The CDR3 nucleotides are TGTGCCAGCAGTACTACTGGACAGGGCTCCTACGAGCAGTACTTC. Amino acids: CASSTTGQGSYEQYF. The full variable domain, in which reference TRBV7-2 and TRBJ2-7 provide the parts outside the CDR3, is GAGVSQSPSNKVTEKGKDVELRCDPISGHTALYWYRQSLGQGLEFLIYFQGNSAPDKSGLPSDRFSAERTGGSVSTLTIQRTQQEDSAVYLCASSTTGQGSYEQYFGPGTRLTVT.

This clone appeared a few times. The chain joins TRBV4-1 to TRBJ2-1, with a possible D match to TRBD1 (5 bases). The germline V and J ends were trimmed by 10 bases and 9 bases, with 22 bases remaining between them. This CDR3 contains 14 residues. Germline V gene lookup returns CDR1 MGHRA and CDR2 YSYEKL. CDR3: CATADSSSKGEQFF. The CDR3 DNA reads as TGCGCCACCGCCGACAGCTCCTCCAAGGGTGAGCAGTTCTTC.

The chain has TRBV11-2 and TRBJ2-3, with 9 bases fitting TRBD1. Per germline, CDR1 SGHAT and CDR2 FQNNGV. V shed 8 bases and J 2 bases; nucleotides not matched to a gene: 5. The CDR3 is 14 residues long. The DNA of the CDR3 is TGTGCCAGCGGCCGGGACAGGGCCACAGATACGCAGTATTTT. Translated: CASGRDRATDTQYF.

The chain carries TRBV2 and TRBJ1-1; 8 nucleotides align to TRBD1. The CDR3 consists of 14 residues. The ends lost 5 bases at V and 2 bases at J; junction bases unmatched: 4. Germline CDR1 and CDR2: SNHLY and FYNNEI. The CDR3 nucleotides are TGTGCCAGCAGTACCGGACAGGGTAACACTGAAGCTTTCTTT. It codes for CASSTGQGNTEAFF.

The chain links TRBV7-6 to TRBJ2-2; tentatively, D is TRBD1 (5 bases). Germline values: CDR1 SGHVS, CDR2 FNYEAQ. CDR3 length equals 14 residues. Trimming left V 5 bases short and J 1 base short, with 8 bases between. For the CDR3, the DNA is TGTGCCAGCAGCGCCCAGGGGAACACCGGGGAGCTGTTTTTT. It translates to CASSAQGNTGELFF. Drawing the rest from reference TRBV7-6 and TRBJ2-2, the complete variable domain is GAGVSQSPRYKVTKRGQDVALRCDPISGHVSLYWYRQALGQGPEFLTYFNYEAQQDKSGLPNDRFSAERPEGSISTLTIQRTEQRDSAMYRCASSAQGNTGELFFGEGSRLTVL.

In DNA, the CDR3 is TGTGCCAGCAGCCCCGAGGGAGGGGCGATTGAGCAGTTCTTC. Its translation: CASSPEGGAIEQFF. The chain recombines TRBV5-6 with TRBJ2-1; 7 positions agree with TRBD2. J was trimmed by 9 bases and V by 4 bases; bases with no gene match: 10. This CDR3 has 14 amino acids. Germline V gene lookup returns CDR1 SGHDT and CDR2 YYEEEE.

The V gene is TRBV7-3, the J gene TRBJ2-1, with 12 bases fitting TRBD2. V gave up 1 base and J gave up 12 bases; unmatched junction bases: 10. Germline V gene sequence: CDR1 SGHTA, CDR2 FQGTGA. CDR3 length: 16 residues. CDR3 bases: TGTGCCAGCAGCTTAAACCCCCTAGCGGGGGGGAGTGGGCAGTTCTTC. Amino acids: CASSLNPLAGGSGQFF.

This clone occurred a few times. The chain uses TRBV18 and TRBJ1-2; 8 bases line up with TRBD1. The CDR3 runs to 15 residues. V was pared by 3 bases and J by 8 bases, with 11 bases of the junction left unmatched. CDR1 KGHSH and CDR2 LQKENI come from the germline V gene. The CDR3 region has the DNA TGTGCCAGCTCACCGCTACCGGGACAGGCAACGGGCTACACCTTC. This translates into CASSPLPGQATGYTF.

The chain recombines TRBV7-9 with TRBJ2-5; 9 nucleotides agree with TRBD2. Per the germline V gene, CDR1 is SEHNR and CDR2 is FQNEAQ (reference sequence). The V gene end was trimmed by 8 bases and the J gene end by 1 base; junction bases not matched to a gene: 2. The CDR3 is 13 residues long. The CDR3 DNA is TGTGCCAGCCAGCGGGGGGTCCAAGAGACCCAGTACTTC. Translating it yields CASQRGVQETQYF. The full variable domain, with the rest looked up from reference TRBV7-9 and TRBJ2-5, is DTGVSQNPRHKITKRGQNVTFRCDPISEHNRLYWYRQTLGQGPEFLTYFQNEAQLEKSRLLSDRFSAERPKGSFSTLEIQRTEQGDSAMYLCASQRGVQETQYFGPGTRLLVL.